The 3 T cell receptor beta chains given below trace back to one sample, sequenced in a study of CD8 T cells in ankylosing spondylitis. TCRdb recomputed calls from the 5' RACE reads with MiXCR, one row per CDR3 protein. The sample holds around 120,000 distinct CDR3 sequences, about 13% seen once. Material: blood, either unsorted or a sorted T cell fraction (not recorded which). All receptors derive from a female donor with ankylosing spondylitis or in good health (not recorded which).

The table lists this clonotype with many counts. The rearrangement uses TRBV5-1 and TRBJ2-1; 8 bases fit TRBD1. CDR1 and CDR2 (germline): SGHRS, YFSETQ. The CDR3 has 16 residues. Losses at the gene ends were 0 bases for V and 3 bases for J; bases not matched to a gene: 5. The CDR3 reads CASSLVVQGGYNEQFF. CDR3 DNA sequence: TGCGCCAGCAGCTTGGTGGTACAGGGGGGCTACAATGAGCAGTTCTTC.

The chain employs TRBV30 and TRBJ2-1; unclear D gene. Trimming removed 2 bases at V and 3 bases at J, with 11 bases between. Germline loops: CDR1 GTSNPN, CDR2 SVGIG (reference sequence). The CDR3 spans 14 residues. As DNA, the CDR3 is TGTGCCTGGAGTCCGGGTTTCATCTACAATGAGCAGTTCTTC. As protein: CAWSPGFIYNEQFF.

In this sample, this clonotype turned up a few times. The chain is built from TRBV28 and TRBJ2-6; D is unclear. The ends were cut back, 4 bases at V and 0 bases at J, with 7 bases in the middle. In germline, CDR1 is MDHEN, CDR2 SYDVKM. This CDR3 region has 15 residues. The CDR3 sequence: CASSSYSSGANVLTF. The CDR3 coding sequence is TGTGCCAGCAGTTCGTACAGCTCTGGGGCCAACGTCCTGACTTTC. Looking up the rest from reference TRBV28 and TRBJ2-6 gives the full variable domain: DVKVTQSSRYLVKRTGEKVFLECVQDMDHENMFWYRQDPGLGLRLIYFSYDVKMKEKGDIPEGYSVSREKKERFSLILESASTNQTSMYLCASSSYSSGANVLTFGAGSRLTVL.